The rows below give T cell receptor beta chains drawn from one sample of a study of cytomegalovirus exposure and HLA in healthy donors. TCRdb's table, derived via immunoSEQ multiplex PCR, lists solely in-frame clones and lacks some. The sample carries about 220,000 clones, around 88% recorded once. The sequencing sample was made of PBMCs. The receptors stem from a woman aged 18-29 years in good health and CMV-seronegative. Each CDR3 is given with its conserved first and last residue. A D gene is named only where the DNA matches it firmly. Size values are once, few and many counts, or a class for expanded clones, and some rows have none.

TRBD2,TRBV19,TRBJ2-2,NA,TGTGCCACCGCCTTAGCGGGGAACACCGGGGAGCTGTTTTTT,CATALAGNTGELFF
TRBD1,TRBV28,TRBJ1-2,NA,TGTGCCAGCAGTCCGCTGGACAGGAGCTGGACGGGGGGCTACACCTTC,CASSPLDRSWTGGYTF
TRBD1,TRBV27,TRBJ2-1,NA,TGTGCCAGCAGTCCATACCGGGACAGACTCAATGAGCAGTTCTTC,CASSPYRDRLNEQFF
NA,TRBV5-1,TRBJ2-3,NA,TGCGCCAGCACTCAGCAGGAGGCAGATACGCAGTATTTT,CASTQQEADTQYF
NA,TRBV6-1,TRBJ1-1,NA,TGTGCCAGCAGTCGAACAGGGAACACTGAAGCTTTCTTT,CASSRTGNTEAFF
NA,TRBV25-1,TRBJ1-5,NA,TGTGCCAGCAGTGCGGGTAGCAATCAGCCCCAGCATTTT,CASSAGSNQPQHF
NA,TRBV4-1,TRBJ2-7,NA,TGCGCCAGCAGCCAAGAGTGGCCCGAACCCTACGAGCAGTACTTC,CASSQEWPEPYEQYF
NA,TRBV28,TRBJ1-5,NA,TGTGCCAGCAGTTTATGGGTCGGGGTTAGCAATCAGCCCCAGCATTTT,CASSLWVGVSNQPQHF
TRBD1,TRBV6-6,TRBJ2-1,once,TGTGCCAGCAGTTACGTTCAGGGGGCCTACAATGAGCAGTTCTTC,CASSYVQGAYNEQFF
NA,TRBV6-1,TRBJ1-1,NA,TGTGCCAGCACCCACAGGTCAACAGCTTTCTTT,CASTHRSTAFF
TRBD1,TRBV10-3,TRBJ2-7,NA,TGTGCCATCAGTCCCGGGACAGGGGTTCACGAGCAGTACTTC,CAISPGTGVHEQYF